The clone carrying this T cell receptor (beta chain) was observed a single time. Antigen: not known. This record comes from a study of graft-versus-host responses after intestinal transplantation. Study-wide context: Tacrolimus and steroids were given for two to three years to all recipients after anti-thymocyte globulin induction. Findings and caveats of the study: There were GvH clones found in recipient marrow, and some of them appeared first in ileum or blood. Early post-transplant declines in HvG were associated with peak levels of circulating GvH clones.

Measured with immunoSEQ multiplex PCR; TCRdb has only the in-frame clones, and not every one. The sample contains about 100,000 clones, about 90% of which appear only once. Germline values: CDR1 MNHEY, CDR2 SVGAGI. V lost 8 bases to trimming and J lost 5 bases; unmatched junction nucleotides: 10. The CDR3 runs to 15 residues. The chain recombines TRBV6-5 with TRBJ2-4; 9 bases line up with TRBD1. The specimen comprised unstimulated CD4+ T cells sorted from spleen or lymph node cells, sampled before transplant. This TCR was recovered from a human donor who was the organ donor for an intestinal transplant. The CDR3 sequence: CASQTLQGAQNIQYF. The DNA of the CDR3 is TGTGCCAGCCAAACCTTACAGGGGGCGCAAAACATTCAGTACTTC.